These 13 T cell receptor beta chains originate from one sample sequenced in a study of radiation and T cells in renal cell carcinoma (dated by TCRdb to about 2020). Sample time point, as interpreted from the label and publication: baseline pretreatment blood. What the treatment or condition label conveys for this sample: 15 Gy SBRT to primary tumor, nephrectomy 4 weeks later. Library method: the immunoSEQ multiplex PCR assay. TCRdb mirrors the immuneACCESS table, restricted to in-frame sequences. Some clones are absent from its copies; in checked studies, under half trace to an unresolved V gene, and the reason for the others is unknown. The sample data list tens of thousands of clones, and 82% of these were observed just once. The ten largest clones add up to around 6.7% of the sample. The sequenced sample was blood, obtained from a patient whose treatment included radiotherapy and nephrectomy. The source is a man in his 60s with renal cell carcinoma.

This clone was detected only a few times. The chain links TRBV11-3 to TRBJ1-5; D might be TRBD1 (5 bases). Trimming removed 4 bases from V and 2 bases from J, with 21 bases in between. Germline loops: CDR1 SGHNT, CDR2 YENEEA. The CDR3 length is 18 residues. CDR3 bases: TGTGCCAGCAGCTCACCCCCCTCGGGGGAAAGGGGCAATCAGCCCCAGCATTTT. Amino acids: CASSSPPSGERGNQPQHF.

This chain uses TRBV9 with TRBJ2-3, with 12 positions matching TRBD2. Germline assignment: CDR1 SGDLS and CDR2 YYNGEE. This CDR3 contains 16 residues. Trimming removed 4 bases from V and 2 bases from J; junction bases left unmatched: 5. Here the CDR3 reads CASSFGTSGSTDTQYF. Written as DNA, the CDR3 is TGTGCCAGCAGCTTCGGGACTAGCGGGTCCACAGATACGCAGTATTTT.

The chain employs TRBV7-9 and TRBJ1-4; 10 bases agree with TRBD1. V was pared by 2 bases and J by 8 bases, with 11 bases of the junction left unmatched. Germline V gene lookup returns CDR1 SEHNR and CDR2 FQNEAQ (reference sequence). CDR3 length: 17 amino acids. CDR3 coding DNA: TGTGCCAGCAGCTTAAATAATCTCGACAGGGGGCGAGAAAAACTGTTTTTT. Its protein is CASSLNNLDRGREKLFF.

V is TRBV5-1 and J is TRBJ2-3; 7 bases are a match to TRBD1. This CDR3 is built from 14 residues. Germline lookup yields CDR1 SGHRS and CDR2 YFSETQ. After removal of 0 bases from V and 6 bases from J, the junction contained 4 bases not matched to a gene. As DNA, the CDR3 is TGCGCCAGCAGCTTGGGCAGGGGGTTGGATACGCAGTATTTT. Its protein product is CASSLGRGLDTQYF.

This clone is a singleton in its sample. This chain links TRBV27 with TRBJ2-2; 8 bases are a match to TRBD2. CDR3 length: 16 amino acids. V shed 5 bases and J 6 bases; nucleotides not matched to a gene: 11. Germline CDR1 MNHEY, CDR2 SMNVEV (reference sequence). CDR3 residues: CASSPYKGLAPGELFF. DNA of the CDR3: TGTGCCAGCAGTCCATATAAAGGACTAGCCCCCGGGGAGCTGTTTTTT.

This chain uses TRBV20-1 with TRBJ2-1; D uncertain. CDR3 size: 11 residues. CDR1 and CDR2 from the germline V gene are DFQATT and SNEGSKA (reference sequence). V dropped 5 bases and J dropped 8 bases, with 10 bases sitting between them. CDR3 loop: CSAPGYDEQFF. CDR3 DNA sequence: TGCAGTGCTCCCGGGTACGATGAGCAGTTCTTC.

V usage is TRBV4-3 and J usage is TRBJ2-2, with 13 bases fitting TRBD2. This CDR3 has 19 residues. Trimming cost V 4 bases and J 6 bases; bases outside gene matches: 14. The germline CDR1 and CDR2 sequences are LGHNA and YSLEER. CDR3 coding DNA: TGCGCCAGCAGCCCTACCCTCCCGGGACTAGCGGGGCCGCCCGGGGAGCTGTTTTTT. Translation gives CASSPTLPGLAGPPGELFF.

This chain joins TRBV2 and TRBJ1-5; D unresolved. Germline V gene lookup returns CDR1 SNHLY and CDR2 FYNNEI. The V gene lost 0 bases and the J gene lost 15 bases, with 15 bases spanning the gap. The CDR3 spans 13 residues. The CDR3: CASSEALEGRWHF. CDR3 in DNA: TGTGCCAGCAGTGAAGCCCTTGAGGGTAGGTGGCATTTT.

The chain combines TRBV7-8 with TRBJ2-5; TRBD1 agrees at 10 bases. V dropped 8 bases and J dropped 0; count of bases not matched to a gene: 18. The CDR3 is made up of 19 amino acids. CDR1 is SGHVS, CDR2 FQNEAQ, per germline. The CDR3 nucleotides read TGTGCCAGCCTAACTCTGACCGGGACAGGGGTACGGTACCAAGAGACCCAGTACTTC. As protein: CASLTLTGTGVRYQETQYF.

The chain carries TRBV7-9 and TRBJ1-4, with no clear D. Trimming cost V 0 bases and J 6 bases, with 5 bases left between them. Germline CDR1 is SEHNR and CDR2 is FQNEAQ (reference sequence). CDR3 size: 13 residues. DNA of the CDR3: TGTGCCAGCAGCTTAGCCCAGGATGAAAAACTGTTTTTT. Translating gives CASSLAQDEKLFF.

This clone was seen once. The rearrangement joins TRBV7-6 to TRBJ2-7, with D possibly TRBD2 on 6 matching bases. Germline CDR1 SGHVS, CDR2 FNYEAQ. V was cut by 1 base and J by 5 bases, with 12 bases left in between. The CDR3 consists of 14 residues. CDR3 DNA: TGTGCCAGCAGCTTAGGAAGACTAGTTGACGAGCAGTACTTC. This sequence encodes CASSLGRLVDEQYF. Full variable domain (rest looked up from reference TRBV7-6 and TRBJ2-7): GAGVSQSPRYKVTKRGQDVALRCDPISGHVSLYWYRQALGQGPEFLTYFNYEAQQDKSGLPNDRFSAERPEGSISTLTIQRTEQRDSAMYRCASSLGRLVDEQYFGPGTRLTVT.

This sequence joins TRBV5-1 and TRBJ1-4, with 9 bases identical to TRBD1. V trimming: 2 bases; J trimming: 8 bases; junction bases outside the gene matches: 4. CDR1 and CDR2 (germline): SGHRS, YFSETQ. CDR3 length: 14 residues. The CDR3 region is CASSFGTGPEKLFF. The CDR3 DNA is TGCGCCAGCAGCTTTGGGACAGGGCCAGAAAAACTGTTTTTT.

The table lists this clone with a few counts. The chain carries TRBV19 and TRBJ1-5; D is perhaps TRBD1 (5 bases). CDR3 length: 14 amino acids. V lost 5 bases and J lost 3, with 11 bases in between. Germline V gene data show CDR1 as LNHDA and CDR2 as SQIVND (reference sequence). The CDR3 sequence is CASSRDSVNQPQHF. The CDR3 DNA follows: TGTGCCAGTAGTCGAGACAGTGTCAATCAGCCCCAGCATTTT.